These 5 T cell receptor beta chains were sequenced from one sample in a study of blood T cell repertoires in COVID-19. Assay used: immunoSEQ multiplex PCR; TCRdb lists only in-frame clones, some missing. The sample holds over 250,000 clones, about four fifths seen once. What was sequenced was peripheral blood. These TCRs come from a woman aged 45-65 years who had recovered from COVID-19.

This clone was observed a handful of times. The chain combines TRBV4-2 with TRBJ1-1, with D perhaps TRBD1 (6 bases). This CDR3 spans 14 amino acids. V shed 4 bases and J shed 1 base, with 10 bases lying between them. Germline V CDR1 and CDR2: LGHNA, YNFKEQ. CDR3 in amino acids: CASSLRGRNTEAFF. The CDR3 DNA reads TGTGCCAGCAGCCTCAGGGGAAGGAACACTGAAGCTTTCTTT.

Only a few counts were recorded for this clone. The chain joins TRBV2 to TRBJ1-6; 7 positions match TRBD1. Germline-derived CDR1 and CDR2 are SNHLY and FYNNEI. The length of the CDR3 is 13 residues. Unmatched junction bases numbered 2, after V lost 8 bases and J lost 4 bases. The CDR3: CASETGYNSPLHF. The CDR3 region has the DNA TGTGCCAGCGAGACAGGGTATAATTCACCCCTCCACTTT.

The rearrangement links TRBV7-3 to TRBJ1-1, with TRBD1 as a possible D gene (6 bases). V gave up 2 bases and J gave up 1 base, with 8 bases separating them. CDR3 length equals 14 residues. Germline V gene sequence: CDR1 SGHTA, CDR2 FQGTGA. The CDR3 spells CASSLGQTNTEAFF. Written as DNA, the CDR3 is TGTGCCAGCAGCTTAGGACAGACGAACACTGAAGCTTTCTTT.

The DNA for the CDR3 is TGCGCCAGCAGCCTCCGGGAGAGCTCTGGAAACACCATATATTTT. This gives the protein CASSLRESSGNTIYF. This chain connects TRBV5-1 to TRBJ1-3; D not resolved. The CDR3 has 15 amino acids. CDR1 is SGHRS and CDR2 is YFSETQ in the germline V gene. The V gene lost 4 bases and the J gene lost 0 bases, with 11 bases spanning the gap.

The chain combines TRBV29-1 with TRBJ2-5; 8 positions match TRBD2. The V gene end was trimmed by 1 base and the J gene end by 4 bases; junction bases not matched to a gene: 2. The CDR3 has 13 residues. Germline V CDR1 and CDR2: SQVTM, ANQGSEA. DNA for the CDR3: TGCAGCGTTGAAGGGACTAGCAGAGAGACCCAGTACTTC. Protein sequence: CSVEGTSRETQYF.